The T cell receptor beta chain described here comes from a study of monozygotic twins with inflammatory bowel disease. The study's findings and limits: Clonotype overlap with others was lower in IBD patients than in healthy twins, a difference that was greatest with disease activity. There was no support for any single strong signal or clonotype associated with IBD.

Through template switching, UMIs that included a 6-nucleotide sample barcode were added. TCRdb re-called the 5' RACE reads, yielding one record per CDR3 amino acid sequence without DNA. This table lists roughly 160,000 distinct CDR3 sequences. Blood, around 2.6 ml, was drawn per donor. On this clonotype itself: Its cognate antigen is unknown.

The CDR3 spans 13 residues. From germline, CDR1 is DFQATT and CDR2 SNEGSKA (reference sequence). The genes are TRBV20-1 and TRBJ1-1; TCRdb returns TRBD1, unconfirmable since there is no DNA. This sequence was found in a human donor with ulcerative colitis or Crohn's disease, or a healthy co-twin of an affected twin (not recorded which). Sequenced input: blood. The CDR3 here is CSANRGPNTEAFF.